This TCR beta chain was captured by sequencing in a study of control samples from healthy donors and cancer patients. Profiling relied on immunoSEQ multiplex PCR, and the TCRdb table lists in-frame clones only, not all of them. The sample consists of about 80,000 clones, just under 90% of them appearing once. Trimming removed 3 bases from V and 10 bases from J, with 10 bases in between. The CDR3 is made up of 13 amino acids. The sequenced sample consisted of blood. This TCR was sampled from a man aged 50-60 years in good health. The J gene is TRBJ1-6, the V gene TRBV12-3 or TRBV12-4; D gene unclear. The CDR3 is CASSLQAQSPLHF. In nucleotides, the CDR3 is TGTGCCAGCAGTTTGCAGGCGCAATCACCCCTCCACTTT.